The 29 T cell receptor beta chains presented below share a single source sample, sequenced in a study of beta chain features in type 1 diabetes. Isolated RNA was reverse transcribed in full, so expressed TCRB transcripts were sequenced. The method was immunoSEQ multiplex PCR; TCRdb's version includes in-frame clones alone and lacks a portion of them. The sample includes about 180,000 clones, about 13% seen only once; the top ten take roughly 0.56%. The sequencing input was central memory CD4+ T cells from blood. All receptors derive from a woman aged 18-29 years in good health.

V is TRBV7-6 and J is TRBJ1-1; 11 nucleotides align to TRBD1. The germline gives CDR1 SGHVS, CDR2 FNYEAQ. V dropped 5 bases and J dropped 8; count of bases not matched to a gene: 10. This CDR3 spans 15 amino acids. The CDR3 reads CASSGRDRGEEEAFF. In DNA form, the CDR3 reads TGTGCCAGCAGCGGCCGGGACAGGGGGGAAGAAGAAGCTTTCTTT.

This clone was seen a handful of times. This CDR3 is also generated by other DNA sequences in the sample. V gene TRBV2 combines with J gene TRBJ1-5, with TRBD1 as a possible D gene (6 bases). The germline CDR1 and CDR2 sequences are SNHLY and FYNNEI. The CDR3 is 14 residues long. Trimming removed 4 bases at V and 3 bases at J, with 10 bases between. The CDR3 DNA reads TGTGCCAGCAGTGGACAGGTGTCCAATCAGCCCCAGCATTTT. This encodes CASSGQVSNQPQHF.

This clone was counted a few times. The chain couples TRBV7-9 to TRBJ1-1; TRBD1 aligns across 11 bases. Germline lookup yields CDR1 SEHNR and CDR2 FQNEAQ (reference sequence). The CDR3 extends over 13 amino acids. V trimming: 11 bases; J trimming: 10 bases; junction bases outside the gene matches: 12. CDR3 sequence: CAGSGTGGDGAFF. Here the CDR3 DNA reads TGTGCCGGTTCGGGGACAGGGGGTGATGGAGCTTTCTTT.

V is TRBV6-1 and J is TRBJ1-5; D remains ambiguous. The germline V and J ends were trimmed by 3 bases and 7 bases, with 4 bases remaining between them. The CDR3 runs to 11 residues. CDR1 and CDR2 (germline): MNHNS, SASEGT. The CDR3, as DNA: TGTGCCAGCAGTGATAGACAGCCCCAGCATTTT. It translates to CASSDRQPQHF.

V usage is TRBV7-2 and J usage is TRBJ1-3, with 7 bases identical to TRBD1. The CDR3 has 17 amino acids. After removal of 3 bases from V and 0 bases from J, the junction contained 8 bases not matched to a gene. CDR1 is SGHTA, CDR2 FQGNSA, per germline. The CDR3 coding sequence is TGTGCCAGCAGCTTCCACAGGGGTTTAACCTCTGGAAACACCATATATTTT. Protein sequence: CASSFHRGLTSGNTIYF.

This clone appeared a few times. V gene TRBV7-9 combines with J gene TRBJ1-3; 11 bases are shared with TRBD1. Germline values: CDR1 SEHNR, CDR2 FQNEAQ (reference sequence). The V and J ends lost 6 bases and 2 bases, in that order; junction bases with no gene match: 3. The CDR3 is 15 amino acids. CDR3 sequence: CASRQGQGAGNTIYF. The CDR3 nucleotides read TGTGCCAGCAGACAGGGACAGGGGGCTGGAAACACCATATATTTT.

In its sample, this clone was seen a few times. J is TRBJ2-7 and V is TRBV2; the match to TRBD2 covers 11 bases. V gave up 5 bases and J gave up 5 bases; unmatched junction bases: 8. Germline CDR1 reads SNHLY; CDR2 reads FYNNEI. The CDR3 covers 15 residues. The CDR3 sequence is CASSFRTSGRDEQYF. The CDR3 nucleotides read TGTGCCAGCAGTTTCCGAACTAGCGGGAGAGACGAGCAGTACTTC.

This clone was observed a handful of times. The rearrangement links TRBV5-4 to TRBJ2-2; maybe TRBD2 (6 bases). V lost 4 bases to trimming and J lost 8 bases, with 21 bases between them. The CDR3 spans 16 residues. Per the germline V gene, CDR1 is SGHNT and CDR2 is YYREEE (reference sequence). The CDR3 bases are TGTGCCAGCAGCCCCAAGACTAGAGGAGCCTCTGGGGAGCTGTTTTTT. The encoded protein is CASSPKTRGASGELFF.

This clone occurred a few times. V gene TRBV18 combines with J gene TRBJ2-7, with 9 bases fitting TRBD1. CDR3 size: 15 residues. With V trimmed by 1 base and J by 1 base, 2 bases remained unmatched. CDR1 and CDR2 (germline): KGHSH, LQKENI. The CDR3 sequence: CASSPRGQGSYEQYF. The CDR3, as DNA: TGTGCCAGCTCACCACGGGGACAGGGTTCCTACGAGCAGTACTTC.

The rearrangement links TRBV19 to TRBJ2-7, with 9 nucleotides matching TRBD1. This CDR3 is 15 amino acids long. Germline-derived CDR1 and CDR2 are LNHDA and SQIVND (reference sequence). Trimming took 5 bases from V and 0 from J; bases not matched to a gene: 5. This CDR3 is CASSPRDRDSYEQYF. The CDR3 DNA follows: TGTGCCAGTAGTCCCCGGGACAGGGACTCCTACGAGCAGTACTTC.

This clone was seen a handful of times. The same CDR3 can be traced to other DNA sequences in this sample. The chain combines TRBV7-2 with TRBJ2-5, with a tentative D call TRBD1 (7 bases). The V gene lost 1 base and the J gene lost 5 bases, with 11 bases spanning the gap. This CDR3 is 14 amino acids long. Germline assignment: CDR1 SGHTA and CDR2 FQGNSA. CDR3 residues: CASSLGAGGETQYF. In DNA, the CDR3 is TGTGCCAGCAGCTTAGGGGCAGGGGGGGAGACCCAGTACTTC.

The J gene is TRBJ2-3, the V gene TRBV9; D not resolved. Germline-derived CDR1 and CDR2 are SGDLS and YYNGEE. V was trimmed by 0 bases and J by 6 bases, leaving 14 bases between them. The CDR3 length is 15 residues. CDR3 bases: TGTGCCAGCAGCGTAGTTCGAGGTGGGTCGGATACGCAGTATTTT. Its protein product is CASSVVRGGSDTQYF.

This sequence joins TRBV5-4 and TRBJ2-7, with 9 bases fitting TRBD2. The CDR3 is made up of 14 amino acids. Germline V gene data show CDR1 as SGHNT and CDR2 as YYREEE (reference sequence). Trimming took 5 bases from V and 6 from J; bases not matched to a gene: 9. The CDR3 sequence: CASSPAGLAGEQYF. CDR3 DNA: TGTGCCAGCAGTCCGGCGGGACTAGCCGGCGAGCAGTACTTC.

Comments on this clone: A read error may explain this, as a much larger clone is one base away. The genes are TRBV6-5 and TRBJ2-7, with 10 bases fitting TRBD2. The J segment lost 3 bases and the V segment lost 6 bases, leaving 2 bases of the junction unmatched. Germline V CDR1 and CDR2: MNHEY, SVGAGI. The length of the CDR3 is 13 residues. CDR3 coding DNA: TGTGCCAGCAGGTGGACTAGCGGCTACGAGCAGTACTTC. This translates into CASRWTSGYEQYF.

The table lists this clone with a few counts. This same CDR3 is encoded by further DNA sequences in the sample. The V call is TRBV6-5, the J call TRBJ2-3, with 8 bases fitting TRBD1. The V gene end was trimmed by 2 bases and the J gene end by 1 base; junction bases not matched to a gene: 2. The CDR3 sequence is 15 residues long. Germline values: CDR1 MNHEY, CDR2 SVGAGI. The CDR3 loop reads CASSYLGQGTDTQYF. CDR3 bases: TGTGCCAGCAGTTACCTGGGACAGGGCACAGATACGCAGTATTTT.

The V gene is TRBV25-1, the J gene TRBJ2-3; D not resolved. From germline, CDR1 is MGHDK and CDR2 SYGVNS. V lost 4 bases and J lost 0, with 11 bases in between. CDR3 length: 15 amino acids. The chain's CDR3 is CASSATRFSTDTQYF. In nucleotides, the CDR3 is TGTGCCAGCAGTGCCACGAGATTTAGCACAGATACGCAGTATTTT.

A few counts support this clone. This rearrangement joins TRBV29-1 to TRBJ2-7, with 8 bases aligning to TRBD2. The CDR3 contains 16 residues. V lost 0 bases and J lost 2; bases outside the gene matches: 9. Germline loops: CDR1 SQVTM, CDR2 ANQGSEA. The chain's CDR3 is CSVEDTGAGVTYEQYF. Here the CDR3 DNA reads TGCAGCGTTGAAGATACTGGAGCGGGAGTTACCTACGAGCAGTACTTC.

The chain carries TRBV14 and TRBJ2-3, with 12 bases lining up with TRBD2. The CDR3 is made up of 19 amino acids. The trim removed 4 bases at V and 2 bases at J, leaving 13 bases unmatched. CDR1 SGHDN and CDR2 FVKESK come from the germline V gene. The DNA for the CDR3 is TGTGCCAGCAGCCTACTAGCGGGAGGCCCGGTGCAATCCACAGATACGCAGTATTTT. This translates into CASSLLAGGPVQSTDTQYF.

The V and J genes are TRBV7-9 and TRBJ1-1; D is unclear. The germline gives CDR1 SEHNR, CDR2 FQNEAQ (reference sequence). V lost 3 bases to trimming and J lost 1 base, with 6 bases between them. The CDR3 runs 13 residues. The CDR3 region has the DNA TGTGCCAGCAGCTTCAGTCAGAACACTGAAGCTTTCTTT. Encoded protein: CASSFSQNTEAFF.

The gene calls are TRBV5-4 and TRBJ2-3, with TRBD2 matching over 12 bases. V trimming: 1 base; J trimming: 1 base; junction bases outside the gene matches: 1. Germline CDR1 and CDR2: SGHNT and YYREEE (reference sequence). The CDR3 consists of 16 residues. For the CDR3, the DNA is TGTGCCAGCAGCTTGCGACTAGCGGGAGGCACAGATACGCAGTATTTT. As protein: CASSLRLAGGTDTQYF. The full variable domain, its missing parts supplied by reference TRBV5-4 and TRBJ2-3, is ETGVTQSPTHLIKTRGQQVTLRCSSQSGHNTVSWYQQALGQGPQFIFQYYREEENGRGNFPPRFSGLQFPNYSSELNVNALELDDSALYLCASSLRLAGGTDTQYFGPGTRLTVL.

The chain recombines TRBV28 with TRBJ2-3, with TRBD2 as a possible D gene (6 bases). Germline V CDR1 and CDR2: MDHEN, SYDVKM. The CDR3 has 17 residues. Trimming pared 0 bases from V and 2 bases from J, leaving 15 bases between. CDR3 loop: CASSLWSPGEYTDTQYF. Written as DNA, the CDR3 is TGTGCCAGCAGTTTATGGAGTCCGGGGGAGTACACAGATACGCAGTATTTT.

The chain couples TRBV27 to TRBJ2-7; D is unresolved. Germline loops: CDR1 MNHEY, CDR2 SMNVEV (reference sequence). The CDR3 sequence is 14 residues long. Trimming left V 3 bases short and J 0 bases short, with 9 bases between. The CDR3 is CASSFTRSSYEQYF. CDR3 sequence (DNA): TGTGCCAGCAGTTTTACTCGAAGCTCCTACGAGCAGTACTTC.

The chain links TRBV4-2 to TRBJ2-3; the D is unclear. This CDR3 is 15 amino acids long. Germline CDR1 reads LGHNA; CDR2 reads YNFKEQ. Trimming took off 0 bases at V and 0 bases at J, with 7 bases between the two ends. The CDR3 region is CASSQDHGSTDTQYF. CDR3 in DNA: TGTGCCAGCAGCCAAGATCACGGGAGCACAGATACGCAGTATTTT.

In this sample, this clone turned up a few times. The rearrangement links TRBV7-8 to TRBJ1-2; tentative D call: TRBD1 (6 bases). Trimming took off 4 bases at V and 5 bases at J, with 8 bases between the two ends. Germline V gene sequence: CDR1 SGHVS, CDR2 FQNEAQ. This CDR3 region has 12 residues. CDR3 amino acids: CASSSQGYGYTF. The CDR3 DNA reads TGTGCCAGCAGCTCACAGGGTTATGGCTACACCTTC. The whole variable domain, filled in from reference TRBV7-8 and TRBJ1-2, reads GAGVSQSPRYKVAKRGQDVALRCDPISGHVSLFWYQQALGQGPEFLTYFQNEAQLDKSGLPSDRFFAERPEGSVSTLKIQRTQQEDSAVYLCASSSQGYGYTFGSGTRLTVV.

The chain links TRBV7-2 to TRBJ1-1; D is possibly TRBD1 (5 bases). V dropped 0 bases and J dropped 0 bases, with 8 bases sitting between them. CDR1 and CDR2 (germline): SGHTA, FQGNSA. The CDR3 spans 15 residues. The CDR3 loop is CASSLAAGVNTEAFF. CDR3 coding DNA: TGTGCCAGCAGCTTAGCGGCGGGGGTGAACACTGAAGCTTTCTTT.

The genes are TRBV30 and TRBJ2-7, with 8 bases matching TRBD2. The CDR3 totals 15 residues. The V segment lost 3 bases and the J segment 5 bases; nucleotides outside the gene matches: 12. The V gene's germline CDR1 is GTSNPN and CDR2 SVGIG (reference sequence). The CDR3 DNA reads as TGTGCCTGGAGGGGACTAGATGTCCGTGGGAACGAGCAGTACTTC. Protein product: CAWRGLDVRGNEQYF.

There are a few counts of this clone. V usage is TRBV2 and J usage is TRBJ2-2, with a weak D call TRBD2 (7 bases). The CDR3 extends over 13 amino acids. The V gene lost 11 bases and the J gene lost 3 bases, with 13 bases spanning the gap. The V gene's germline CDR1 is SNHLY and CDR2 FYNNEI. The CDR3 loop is CAAGAGYTGELFF. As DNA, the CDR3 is TGTGCCGCGGGGGCAGGATACACCGGGGAGCTGTTTTTT.

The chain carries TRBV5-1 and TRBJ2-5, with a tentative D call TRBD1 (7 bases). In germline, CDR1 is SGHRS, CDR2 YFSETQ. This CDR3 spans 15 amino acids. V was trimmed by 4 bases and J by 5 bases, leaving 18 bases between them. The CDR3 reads CASSGDASGGETQYF. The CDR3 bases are TGCGCCAGCAGCGGTGACGCATCAGGGGGGGAGACCCAGTACTTC.

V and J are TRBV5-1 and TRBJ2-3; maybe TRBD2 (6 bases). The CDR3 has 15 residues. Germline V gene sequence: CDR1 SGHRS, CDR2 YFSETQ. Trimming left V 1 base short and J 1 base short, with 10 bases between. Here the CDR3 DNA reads TGCGCCAGCAGCTTGTCTGGGACTGGCACAGATACGCAGTATTTT. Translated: CASSLSGTGTDTQYF.